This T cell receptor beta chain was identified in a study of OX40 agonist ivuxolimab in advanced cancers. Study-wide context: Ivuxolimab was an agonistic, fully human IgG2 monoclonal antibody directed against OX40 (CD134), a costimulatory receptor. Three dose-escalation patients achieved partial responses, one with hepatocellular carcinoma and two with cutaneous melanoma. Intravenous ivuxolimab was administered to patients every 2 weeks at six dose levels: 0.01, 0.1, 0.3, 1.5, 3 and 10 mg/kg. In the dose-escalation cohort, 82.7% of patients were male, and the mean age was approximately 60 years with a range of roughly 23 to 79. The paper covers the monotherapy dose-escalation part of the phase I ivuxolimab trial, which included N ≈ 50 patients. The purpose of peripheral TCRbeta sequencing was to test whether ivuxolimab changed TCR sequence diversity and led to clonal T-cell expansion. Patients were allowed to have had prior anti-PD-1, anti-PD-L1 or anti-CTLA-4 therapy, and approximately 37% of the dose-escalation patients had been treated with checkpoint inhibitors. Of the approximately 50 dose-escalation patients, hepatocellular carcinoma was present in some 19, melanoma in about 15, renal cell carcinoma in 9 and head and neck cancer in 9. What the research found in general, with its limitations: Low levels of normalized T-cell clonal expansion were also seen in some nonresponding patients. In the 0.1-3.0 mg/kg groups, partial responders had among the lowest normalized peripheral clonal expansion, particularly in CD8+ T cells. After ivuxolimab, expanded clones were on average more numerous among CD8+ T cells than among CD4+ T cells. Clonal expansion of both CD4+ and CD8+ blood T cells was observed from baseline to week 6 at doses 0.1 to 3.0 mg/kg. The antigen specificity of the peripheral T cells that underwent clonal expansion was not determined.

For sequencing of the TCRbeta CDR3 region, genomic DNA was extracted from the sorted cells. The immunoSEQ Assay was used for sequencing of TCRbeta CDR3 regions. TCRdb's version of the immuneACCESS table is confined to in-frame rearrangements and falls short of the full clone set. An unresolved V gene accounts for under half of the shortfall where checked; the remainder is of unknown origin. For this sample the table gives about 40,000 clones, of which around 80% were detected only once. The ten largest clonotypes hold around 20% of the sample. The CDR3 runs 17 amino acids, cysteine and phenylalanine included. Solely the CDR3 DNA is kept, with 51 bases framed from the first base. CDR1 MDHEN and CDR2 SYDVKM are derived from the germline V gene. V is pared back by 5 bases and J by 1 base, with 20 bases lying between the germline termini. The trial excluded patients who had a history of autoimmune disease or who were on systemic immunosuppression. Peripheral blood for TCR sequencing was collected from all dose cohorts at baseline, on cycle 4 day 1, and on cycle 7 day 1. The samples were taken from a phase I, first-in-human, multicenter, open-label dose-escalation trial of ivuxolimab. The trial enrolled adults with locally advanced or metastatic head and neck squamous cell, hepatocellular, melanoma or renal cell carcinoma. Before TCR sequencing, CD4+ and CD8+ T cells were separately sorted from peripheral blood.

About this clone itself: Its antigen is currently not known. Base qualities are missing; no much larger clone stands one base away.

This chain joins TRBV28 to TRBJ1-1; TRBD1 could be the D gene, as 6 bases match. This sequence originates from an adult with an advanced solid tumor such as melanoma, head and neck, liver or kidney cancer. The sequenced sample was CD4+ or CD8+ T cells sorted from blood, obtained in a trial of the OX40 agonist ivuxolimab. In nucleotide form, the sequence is TGTGCCAGCAGTCCCCTTGGGCAGGGGCAATGGAACACTGAAGCTTTCTTT. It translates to CASSPLGQGQWNTEAFF.